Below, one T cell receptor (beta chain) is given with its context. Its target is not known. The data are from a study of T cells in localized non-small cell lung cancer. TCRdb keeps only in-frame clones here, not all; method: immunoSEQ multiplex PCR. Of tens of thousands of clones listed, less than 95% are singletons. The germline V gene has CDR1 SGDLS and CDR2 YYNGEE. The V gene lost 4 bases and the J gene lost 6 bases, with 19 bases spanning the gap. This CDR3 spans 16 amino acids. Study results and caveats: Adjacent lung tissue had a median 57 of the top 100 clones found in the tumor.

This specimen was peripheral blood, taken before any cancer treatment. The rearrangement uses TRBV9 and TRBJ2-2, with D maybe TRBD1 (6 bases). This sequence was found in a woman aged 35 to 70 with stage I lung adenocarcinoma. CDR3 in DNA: TGTGCCAGCAGCCGCAACTACAGGGCAGAGTCCGGGGAGCTGTTTTTT. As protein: CASSRNYRAESGELFF. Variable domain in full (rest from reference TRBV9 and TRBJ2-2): DSGVTQTPKHLITATGQRVTLRCSPRSGDLSVYWYQQSLDQGLQFLIQYYNGEERAKGNILERFSAQQFPDLHSELNLSSLELGDSALYFCASSRNYRAESGELFFGEGSRLTVL.